What follows describes a single T cell receptor (beta chain). The source of the sample is a study of blood T cell repertoires in COVID-19. Germline CDR1 is SQVTM and CDR2 is ANQGSEA. The CDR3 sequence is 10 residues long. V was trimmed by 5 bases and J by 6 bases, leaving 7 bases between them. Measured with immunoSEQ multiplex PCR; TCRdb has only the in-frame clones, and not every one. In the table there are roughly 160,000 clones, roughly 80% of which are singletons. The receptor was isolated from a woman aged 40 to 50 with acute COVID-19. Sequencing was performed on PBMCs or T cells enriched from blood (not recorded which). The gene calls are TRBV29-1 and TRBJ1-1; the D gene is possibly TRBD1 (6 bases). The CDR3 DNA is TGCAGCGTTCCAGGGGCTGAAGCTTTCTTT. Protein sequence: CSVPGAEAFF.